The rows below give T cell receptor beta chains drawn from one sample of a study of CXCR3-negative and CXCR3-positive naive CD8 T cells. Reanalyzing the 5' RACE reads, TCRdb keeps one entry per CDR3 protein, without DNA. This listing includes 130,000 or so distinct CDR3 sequences. Specimen: naive CXCR3- CD8+ T cells from blood. The source is a human donor in good health. Some clones in this sample may be carry-over from other donors' samples. Both conserved end residues are part of each CDR3. Fields, in order: V gene, J gene, CDR3 protein.

TRBV7-2	TRBJ2-7	CASSLIPYEQYF
TRBV7-9	TRBJ2-3	CASTPGGVGTDTQYF
TRBV5-1	TRBJ2-1	CASSLAGTARNEQFF
TRBV13	TRBJ1-2	CASSLWKNSYGYTF
TRBV28	TRBJ2-1	CASSPTNEQFF
TRBV29-1	TRBJ1-1	CSVLGQSAEAFF
TRBV7-9	TRBJ2-1	CASSISPRNNEQFF
TRBV4-1	TRBJ2-1	CASSQETGNEQFF
TRBV7-8	TRBJ2-7	CASSLPAGFYYEQYF
TRBV11-1	TRBJ2-7	CASSFETYEQYF
TRBV6-2/TRBV6-3	TRBJ2-2	CASSEGLAGVNTGELFF
TRBV7-9	TRBJ2-1	CASSLAFGGADEQFF
TRBV28	TRBJ1-1	CASSPSMNTEAFF
TRBV10-3	TRBJ2-7	CAIKSGTSASYEQYF
TRBV11-2	TRBJ1-2	CASSLIRLDYGYTF
TRBV30	TRBJ2-5	CAWAGGGDLRVTQYF
TRBV28	TRBJ2-7	CASSRGTSYEQYF
TRBV7-2	TRBJ2-6	CASSLGARGTSSGANVLTF
TRBV11-2	TRBJ2-7	CASSPIPRLALYEQYF
TRBV7-9	TRBJ1-1	CASSLGRAEAFF
TRBV9	TRBJ2-7	CASSAGTAHYEQYF
TRBV28	TRBJ1-1	CASSSPGQGETEAFF
TRBV7-2	TRBJ2-5	CASSAPRGTQYF
TRBV7-9	TRBJ2-3	CASSLVVSGSTDTQYF
TRBV29-1	TRBJ2-1	CSVEARLSGEQFF
TRBV29-1	TRBJ2-7	CSVEVLDRSSYEQYF
TRBV27	TRBJ2-1	CASSPPEVLGRNEQFF
TRBV28	TRBJ2-7	CASILDRGKIDEQYF